These 18 T cell receptor beta chains were all obtained from the same sample, sequenced in a study of blood T cell repertoires in COVID-19. Clones were sequenced by immunoSEQ multiplex PCR, and TCRdb holds only the in-frame ones, with some missing. Counted here are a few hundred thousand clones, roughly 91% occurring once; the ten biggest clones make up less than 3%. The sequenced material came from PBMCs or T cells enriched from blood (not recorded which). These receptors were obtained from a woman aged 50 to 65 who had been exposed to COVID-19.

The chain is built from TRBV29-1 and TRBJ1-5; the match to TRBD1 covers 10 bases. The CDR3 is 14 residues long. From germline, CDR1 is SQVTM and CDR2 ANQGSEA. V shed 5 bases, J shed 2 bases, and the junction held 3 bases outside the gene matches. The CDR3 spells CSVSGTGGNQPQHF. The CDR3 bases are TGCAGCGTTTCCGGGACAGGGGGCAATCAGCCCCAGCATTTT.

This chain joins TRBV4-1 and TRBJ1-4, with D perhaps TRBD1 (6 bases). With 4 bases removed from V and 3 bases from J, the gap between germline ends came to 12 bases. The CDR3 loop spans 15 amino acids. Germline CDR1 and CDR2: MGHRA and YSYEKL. For the CDR3, the DNA is TGCGCCAGCAGCCCTAGGGGGGGGCCTAATGAAAAACTGTTTTTT. Its protein product is CASSPRGGPNEKLFF.

On this clone: One junction end disagrees with the germline gene, perhaps due to a read error. The V gene is TRBV7-7, the J gene TRBJ1-4, with a weak D call TRBD1 (5 bases). The germline CDR1 and CDR2 sequences are SSHAT and FNYEAQ (reference sequence). The CDR3 has 15 amino acids. Here the CDR3 reads CASSLGEGPNEKLFF. The CDR3 DNA sequence: TGTGCTAGCAGCTTAGGGGAGGGGCCGAATGAAAAACTGTTTTTT.

CDR3: CASSDHSYEQYF. The CDR3 bases are TGTGCCAGCAGTGACCACTCCTACGAGCAGTACTTC. The chain carries TRBV2 and TRBJ2-7; D unclear. The CDR3 is made up of 12 amino acids. V was cut by 3 bases and J by 0 bases, with 3 bases left in between. Per germline, CDR1 SNHLY and CDR2 FYNNEI.

The V gene is TRBV18, the J gene TRBJ1-1; D may be TRBD1 (5 bases). Trimming took 6 bases from V and 5 from J, leaving 16 bases between them. In germline, CDR1 is KGHSH, CDR2 LQKENI. The CDR3 contains 14 residues. CDR3 loop: CASSPLREGTEAFF. In DNA, the CDR3 is TGTGCCAGCTCCCCCCTAAGGGAGGGGACTGAAGCTTTCTTT.

The V and J genes are TRBV7-2 and TRBJ2-5; 7 bases are shared with TRBD2. The CDR3 has 14 residues. The germline V gene encodes CDR1 SGHTA and CDR2 FQGNSA. V lost 3 bases and J lost 2; bases outside the gene matches: 3. CDR3 DNA sequence: TGTGCCAGCAGCTTGCGGGGGAAACAAGAGACCCAGTACTTC. This sequence encodes CASSLRGKQETQYF.

This clone has only one observation. This rearrangement joins TRBV11-2 to TRBJ2-7, with no clear D. CDR3 length equals 14 residues. V dropped 5 bases and J dropped 0 bases, with 11 bases sitting between them. Germline values: CDR1 SGHAT, CDR2 FQNNGV. In nucleotides, the CDR3 is TGTGCCAGCAGCCACCAGGATAACTCCTACGAGCAGTACTTC. Its translation is CASSHQDNSYEQYF.

Written as DNA, the CDR3 is TGTGCCAGCAGTGAAGAATACAGCAGCTCCTATAATTCACCCCTCCACTTT. Its translation: CASSEEYSSSYNSPLHF. The genes are TRBV25-1 and TRBJ1-6, with D hard to call. V shed 2 bases and J shed 0 bases, with 11 bases lying between them. Germline CDR1 reads MGHDK; CDR2 reads SYGVNS. The CDR3 contains 17 residues.

V is TRBV5-1 and J is TRBJ2-2; no reliable D call. The germline V and J ends were trimmed by 3 bases and 4 bases, with 7 bases remaining between them. This CDR3 contains 13 residues. Per germline, CDR1 SGHRS and CDR2 YFSETQ. CDR3 region: CASSSPSTGELFF. The CDR3 DNA follows: TGCGCCAGCAGCTCCCCTAGCACCGGGGAGCTGTTTTTT.

V usage is TRBV3-1 (or the pseudogene TRBV3-2) and J usage is TRBJ2-3; TRBD2 matches 12 bases. Trimming removed 4 bases from V and 2 bases from J; junction bases left unmatched: 4. CDR3 length: 16 residues. Germline loops: CDR1 LGHDT, CDR2 YNNKEL (reference sequence). The CDR3 reads CASSRGLAGPTDTQYF. The CDR3 DNA reads TGTGCCAGCAGCCGAGGACTAGCGGGGCCCACAGATACGCAGTATTTT.

The chain carries TRBV5-6 and TRBJ1-3; 8 bases agree with TRBD1. Germline V CDR1 and CDR2: SGHDT, YYEEEE. The V gene end was trimmed by 4 bases and the J gene end by 8 bases; junction bases not matched to a gene: 11. This CDR3 contains 15 residues. CDR3 in DNA: TGTGCCAGCAGCAGGGGCCAGGGGGCGAGGGACACCATATATTTT. Translated: CASSRGQGARDTIYF.

The chain uses TRBV27 and TRBJ2-7; D possibly corresponds to TRBD2 (6 bases). V lost 6 bases and J 1 base, leaving 19 bases between the germline ends. Looked up from germline, CDR1 is MNHEY and CDR2 is SMNVEV (reference sequence). This CDR3 has 16 amino acids. In nucleotides, the CDR3 is TGTGCCAGCAGCCTTAAGCCACTAGCAGGATCCTACGAGCAGTACTTC. The encoded protein is CASSLKPLAGSYEQYF.

The V and J genes are TRBV5-1 and TRBJ2-7; D not resolved. This CDR3 region has 15 residues. Trimming took off 3 bases at V and 0 bases at J, with 13 bases between the two ends. The germline V gene encodes CDR1 SGHRS and CDR2 YFSETQ. CDR3 bases: TGCGCCAGCAGCTCATCCCCGACAATCTCCTACGAGCAGTACTTC. Its protein is CASSSSPTISYEQYF. The full variable domain, with the rest looked up from reference TRBV5-1 and TRBJ2-7, is KAGVTQTPRYLIKTRGQQVTLSCSPISGHRSVSWYQQTPGQGLQFLFEYFSETQRNKGNFPGRFSGRQFSNSRSEMNVSTLELGDSALYLCASSSSPTISYEQYFGPGTRLTVT.

CDR3 protein: CASRKQGNYGYTF. In DNA form, the CDR3 reads TGTGCCAGCCGAAAACAGGGGAACTATGGCTACACCTTC. The rearrangement uses TRBV7-2 and TRBJ1-2, with TRBD1 identical over 7 bases. Germline CDR1 SGHTA, CDR2 FQGNSA. Trimming cost V 8 bases and J 2 bases; bases outside gene matches: 5. CDR3 length equals 13 residues.

V gene TRBV30 combines with J gene TRBJ2-1; weak D call: TRBD2 (6 bases). CDR3 length: 13 residues. V lost 0 bases and J lost 9, with 12 bases in between. Germline lookup yields CDR1 GTSNPN and CDR2 SVGIG (reference sequence). The CDR3 protein is CAWSVISGGEQFF. DNA for the CDR3: TGTGCCTGGAGTGTAATTAGCGGCGGTGAGCAGTTCTTC.

This sequence joins TRBV3-1 (or the pseudogene TRBV3-2) and TRBJ1-5, with D hard to call. This CDR3 spans 13 amino acids. With 3 bases removed from V and 6 bases from J, the gap between germline ends came to 9 bases. Germline V CDR1 and CDR2: LGHDT, YNNKEL (reference sequence). Written as DNA, the CDR3 is TGTGCCAGCAGCCAGAGTGGAGGTCAGCCCCAGCATTTT. This encodes CASSQSGGQPQHF.

The chain carries TRBV4-2 and TRBJ2-2; 8 positions match TRBD2. Germline V lookup: CDR1 LGHNA, CDR2 YNFKEQ. The CDR3 has 14 residues. The junction had 0 bases not matched to a gene; V was cut back by 6 bases and J by 0 bases. For the CDR3, the DNA is TGTGCCAGCAGACTAGCGGCGAACACCGGGGAGCTGTTTTTT. This codes for CASRLAANTGELFF.

The J gene is TRBJ1-5, the V gene TRBV7-8, with a weak D call TRBD1 (5 bases). This CDR3 is built from 17 residues. CDR1 is SGHVS, CDR2 FQNEAQ, per germline. Between the trimmed V and J ends, which lost 1 base and 0 bases, there was a span of 13 bases. CDR3 coding DNA: TGTGCCAGCAGCTTAGTAGGGACTTATAATAGCAATCAGCCCCAGCATTTT. This gives the protein CASSLVGTYNSNQPQHF. The whole variable domain, remainder taken from reference TRBV7-8 and TRBJ1-5, is GAGVSQSPRYKVAKRGQDVALRCDPISGHVSLFWYQQALGQGPEFLTYFQNEAQLDKSGLPSDRFFAERPEGSVSTLKIQRTQQEDSAVYLCASSLVGTYNSNQPQHFGDGTRLSIL.